The 10 T cell receptor beta chains below come from one sample, sequenced in a study of blood T cell repertoires in COVID-19. The assay was immunoSEQ multiplex PCR, and TCRdb's table has in-frame clones only and misses some. Seen here are 250,000 to 300,000 clones, approximately 90% observed once, and the top ten hold 2% to 2.5%. The source material was PBMCs or T cells enriched from blood (not recorded which). The receptors derive from a woman aged 55-70 years in a cohort exposed to, infected with or recovered from COVID-19 (not recorded which).

The chain has TRBV28 and TRBJ1-1, with 8 bases identical to TRBD1. This CDR3 is 13 amino acids long. Germline CDR1 reads MDHEN; CDR2 reads SYDVKM. V shed 6 bases, J shed 4 bases, and the junction held 4 bases outside the gene matches. CDR3 residues: CASRLQGVTEAFF. CDR3 nucleotide sequence: TGTGCCAGCAGGTTACAGGGGGTCACTGAAGCTTTCTTT.

This clone was recorded once. The rearrangement joins TRBV20-1 to TRBJ2-1; weak D call: TRBD1 (5 bases). CDR3 length: 12 residues. Between the trimmed V and J ends, which lost 3 bases and 4 bases, there was a span of 7 bases. CDR1 DFQATT and CDR2 SNEGSKA come from the germline V gene (reference sequence). CDR3 coding DNA: TGCAGTGCTAGTAAGGGGTACAATGAGCAGTTCTTC. This codes for CSASKGYNEQFF.

The chain links TRBV7-3 to TRBJ2-1, with 8 bases aligning to TRBD2. CDR1 and CDR2 from the germline V gene are SGHTA and FQGTGA. V gave up 2 bases and J gave up 3 bases; unmatched junction bases: 6. The CDR3 is made up of 16 amino acids. The CDR3 DNA follows: TGTGCCAGCAGCTTACGTGATCTAGCGGGCTACAATGAGCAGTTCTTC. This encodes CASSLRDLAGYNEQFF.

The chain recombines TRBV5-1 with TRBJ2-7, with D perhaps TRBD1 (8 bases). In germline, CDR1 is SGHRS, CDR2 YFSETQ. The CDR3 loop spans 15 amino acids. Trimming left V 3 bases short and J 4 bases short, with 17 bases between. The chain's CDR3 is CASSSGQGGPYEQYF. CDR3 DNA sequence: TGCGCCAGCAGCTCCGGACAGGGAGGGCCTTACGAGCAGTACTTC.

The J gene is TRBJ2-1, the V gene TRBV7-8, with a possible D match to TRBD2 (5 bases). Germline values: CDR1 SGHVS, CDR2 FQNEAQ. The CDR3 sequence is 17 residues long. Trimming removed 2 bases from V and 4 bases from J, with 18 bases in between. CDR3 sequence (DNA): TGTGCCAGCAGCTTAAAGGTTCCAGCGGAACTTTACAATGAGCAGTTCTTC. Translation: CASSLKVPAELYNEQFF.

CDR3 sequence reads: CAWGVGHEKLFF. In nucleotides, the CDR3 is TGTGCCTGGGGCGTGGGCCATGAAAAACTGTTTTTT. The rearrangement uses TRBV30 and TRBJ1-4; D is unclear. In germline, CDR1 is GTSNPN, CDR2 SVGIG (reference sequence). This CDR3 has 12 amino acids. Trimming removed 5 bases at V and 6 bases at J, with 10 bases between.

The genes are TRBV6-5 and TRBJ1-2; D unclear. Germline V gene sequence: CDR1 MNHEY, CDR2 SVGAGI. With 0 bases removed from V and 2 bases from J, the gap between germline ends came to 10 bases. The CDR3 is 15 residues long. The CDR3 region is CASSYSNPLNYGYTF. DNA for the CDR3: TGTGCCAGCAGTTACTCAAATCCCCTAAACTATGGCTACACCTTC.

The chain employs TRBV5-6 and TRBJ2-7; 7 nucleotides line up with TRBD1. The junction had 18 bases not matched to a gene; V was cut back by 3 bases and J by 6 bases. Per the germline V gene, CDR1 is SGHDT and CDR2 is YYEEEE. This CDR3 contains 17 residues. CDR3 in amino acids: CASSSTGEVGPWAEQYF. In DNA form, the CDR3 reads TGTGCCAGCAGCTCCACAGGGGAAGTAGGCCCTTGGGCCGAGCAGTACTTC.

The J gene is TRBJ2-1, the V gene TRBV2; possible D gene TRBD1, 6 bases. CDR1 and CDR2 from the germline V gene are SNHLY and FYNNEI. The V end lost 2 bases, the J end lost 6 bases, and 14 bases lay between the germline ends. The CDR3 spans 15 residues. DNA for the CDR3: TGTGCCAGCAGTGAACTGTCAGGGGCGACCAATGAGCAGTTCTTC. This gives the protein CASSELSGATNEQFF.

To note about this clone: The sample has other DNA sequences that encode this CDR3 too. J is TRBJ1-5 and V is TRBV19; maybe TRBD1 (6 bases). The CDR3 has 13 residues. Trimming stripped 6 bases from V and 1 base from J, with 7 bases between. Germline V gene data show CDR1 as LNHDA and CDR2 as SQIVND (reference sequence). This chain's CDR3 is CASSQGSNQPQHF. The DNA for the CDR3 is TGTGCCAGTAGCCAGGGGAGCAATCAGCCCCAGCATTTT.